This T cell receptor beta chain was profiled in a study of shared T cell receptors in the human thymus. The table came from immunoSEQ multiplex PCR; TCRdb's copy has only in-frame clones and leaves some out. The table records hundreds of thousands of clones, 80% to 90% of them present only once. This same sample was also taken into another study, of human thymus T cells. That investigation notes: Thymus was obtained from resections taken during corrective heart surgery. Gene usage for V and J segments appeared biased in thymic and blood repertoires.

Sequencing was carried out using thymocytes. This TCR came from a boy in the first two years of life with a congenital heart defect.

In DNA, the CDR3 is TGTGCCAGCAGCCTGACAGGGGCCCCCAGCACAGATACGCAGTATTTT. It specifies CASSLTGAPSTDTQYF. The genes are TRBV28 and TRBJ2-3; TRBD1 matches at 8 bases. The CDR3 contains 16 residues. J gave up 0 bases and V 6 bases, and 8 bases lay outside the gene matches. Germline assignment: CDR1 MDHEN and CDR2 SYDVKM.